The rows below give T cell receptor beta chains drawn from one sample of a study of PD-L1 blockade in urothelial cancer. Some clones are missing from TCRdb's copy, which holds only in-frame ones; the method was immunoSEQ multiplex PCR. The sample gives some 100,000 clones, 91% of which show up once; 0.75% to 0.95% is in the top ten. Sequencing was performed on PBMCs, taken around atezolizumab (anti-PD-L1) treatment. The receptors originated from an elderly woman with urothelial cancer. The CDR3 runs from the conserved cysteine through the conserved F or W. A D gene is named only where the DNA matches it firmly. Only part of the rows carry a size: once, few, many, or a class if the clone is expanded.

j_call clone_size d_call v_call cdr3_aa cdr3_nt
TRBJ1-4 . . TRBV25-1 CASSEGSGNLNEKLFF TGTGCCAGCAGTGAGGGCAGTGGAAACCTTAATGAAAAACTGTTTTTT
TRBJ2-5 . TRBD1 TRBV6-1 CASSGQGGQETQYF TGTGCCAGCAGTGGACAGGGCGGTCAAGAGACCCAGTACTTC
TRBJ2-2 . TRBD2 TRBV6-1 CASSELAGGLPAGELFF TGTGCCAGCAGCGAACTAGCGGGAGGGCTGCCGGCCGGGGAGCTGTTTTTT
TRBJ1-1 . . TRBV5-1 CASSPRGGQGSTEAFF TGCGCCAGCAGCCCGAGGGGGGGCCAAGGATCCACTGAAGCTTTCTTT
TRBJ1-1 . . TRBV11-1 CASTPQGKGNTEAFF TGTGCCAGCACCCCGCAGGGGAAGGGGAACACTGAAGCTTTCTTT
TRBJ2-5 . . TRBV2 CASTGGEGETQYF TGTGCCAGCACGGGGGGCGAGGGGGAGACCCAGTACTTC
TRBJ2-7 . TRBD1 TRBV15 CATTPSPRQGLSYEQYF TGTGCCACTACACCCTCCCCGAGACAGGGCTTGTCCTACGAGCAGTACTTC
TRBJ1-1 once . TRBV4-1 CASSRVVISGGDTEAFF TGCGCCAGCAGCCGAGTGGTAATTTCGGGGGGTGATACTGAAGCTTTCTTT
TRBJ2-7 . TRBD1 TRBV19 CASAGTGLYEQYF TGTGCCAGTGCCGGGACAGGACTTTACGAGCAGTACTTC
TRBJ1-1 . . TRBV7-2 CASSFTEGSEAFF TGTGCCAGCAGTTTCACAGAGGGCTCTGAAGCTTTCTTT
TRBJ1-5 few TRBD1 TRBV28 CATAEGGQPQHF TGTGCCACCGCGGAAGGGGGCCAGCCCCAGCATTTT
TRBJ1-1 few TRBD1 TRBV7-3 CASSPDGTVNTEAFF TGTGCCAGCAGCCCCGATGGGACAGTGAACACTGAAGCTTTCTTT
TRBJ2-7 . TRBD1 TRBV6-1 CASSPGQGGLYEQYF TGTGCCAGCAGTCCTGGACAGGGCGGTCTCTACGAGCAGTACTTC
TRBJ1-3 . . TRBV19 CASNPTAFSGNTIYF TGTGCCAGTAACCCGACAGCATTCTCTGGAAACACCATATATTTT
TRBJ2-2 . . TRBV18 CASSSGANTGELFF TGTGCCAGCTCCTCAGGGGCGAACACCGGGGAGCTGTTTTTT
TRBJ2-1 once . TRBV14 CASSQVDEQFF TGTGCCAGCAGCCAAGTAGATGAGCAGTTCTTC
TRBJ1-2 . . TRBV28 CASTPEGYGYTF TGTGCCAGCACCCCGGAGGGGTATGGCTACACCTTC
TRBJ1-5 . . TRBV28 CASLGLDRSQPQHF TGTGCCAGCCTTGGGCTGGACAGAAGTCAGCCCCAGCATTTT
TRBJ2-5 . . TRBV5-1 CASSDFTSYQETQYF TGCGCCAGCAGCGACTTTACTAGCTATCAAGAGACCCAGTACTTC
TRBJ2-7 . . TRBV6-6 CASSSGSYEQYF TGTGCCAGCAGTTCCGGCTCCTACGAGCAGTACTTC
TRBJ2-5 . TRBD1 TRBV28 CASNPPGQGKETQYF TGTGCCAGCAACCCACCGGGACAGGGGAAAGAGACCCAGTACTTC
TRBJ2-1 once TRBD2 TRBV6-1 CASSELAGGPRNEQFF TGTGCCAGCAGTGAACTAGCGGGAGGGCCAAGGAATGAGCAGTTCTTC
TRBJ1-2 . . TRBV28 CASSGNLKTNYGYTF TGTGCCAGCAGTGGCAACCTGAAGACAAACTATGGCTACACCTTC
TRBJ2-1 . TRBD2 TRBV28 CASSLYAGVRGNEQFF TGTGCCAGCAGTTTGTATGCGGGAGTAAGGGGCAATGAGCAGTTCTTC
TRBJ2-4 . TRBD2 TRBV30 CAWSKGLAGGQNIQYF TGTGCCTGGAGTAAAGGACTAGCGGGAGGTCAAAACATTCAGTACTTC
TRBJ2-3 . TRBD1 TRBV27 CASSFGTVRPDTQYF TGTGCCAGCAGTTTCGGGACAGTAAGGCCAGATACGCAGTATTTT
TRBJ2-7 few TRBD1 TRBV5-4 CASSTDRVTEQYF TGTGCCAGCAGCACGGACAGGGTAACCGAGCAGTACTTC
TRBJ1-3 . TRBD1 TRBV7-2 CASTPDRASGNTIYF TGTGCCAGCACCCCCGACAGGGCGTCTGGAAACACCATATATTTT
TRBJ1-1 once . TRBV5-6 CATQRQQNTEAFF TGTGCCACCCAGAGACAGCAGAACACTGAAGCTTTCTTT
TRBJ2-1 . TRBD2 TRBV9 CASSVEGTSYNEQFF TGTGCCAGCAGCGTAGAGGGGACTAGTTACAATGAGCAGTTCTTC
TRBJ2-2 . . TRBV7-3 CASSPGAGELFF TGTGCCAGCAGCCCCGGAGCCGGGGAGCTGTTTTTT
TRBJ1-5 . TRBD1 TRBV10-3 CAISGTGGGQPQHF TGTGCCATCAGCGGGACAGGGGGGGGCCAGCCCCAGCATTTT
TRBJ2-6 . . TRBV6-6 CASSPQATGANVLTF TGTGCCAGCAGCCCCCAGGCGACGGGGGCCAACGTCCTGACTTTC
TRBJ1-5 once . TRBV20-1 CSATQGPQHF TGCAGTGCAACACAGGGGCCCCAGCATTTT
TRBJ2-7 . TRBD2 TRBV27 CASRTRPAGGSYEQYF TGTGCCAGCAGAACTCGTCCAGCGGGAGGAAGCTACGAGCAGTACTTC
TRBJ1-3 . . TRBV30 CASDSGGGSGNTIYF TGTGCCTCCGACTCGGGGGGCGGCTCTGGAAACACCATATATTTT
TRBJ2-7 medium-sized TRBD2 TRBV9 CASGGRDWEYEQYF TGTGCCAGCGGCGGGAGAGATTGGGAGTACGAGCAGTACTTC
TRBJ1-5 . TRBD1 TRBV5-8 CASNLRTGYFSNQPQHF TGTGCCAGCAACCTTCGGACAGGCTATTTCAGCAATCAGCCCCAGCATTTT
TRBJ1-1 . . TRBV21-1 CASSSRGYGNTEAFF TGTGCCAGCAGCAGCCGAGGGTACGGGAACACTGAAGCTTTCTTT
TRBJ1-2 . . TRBV5-1 CASSSAPRQPYGYTF TGCGCCAGCAGCTCGGCACCCCGACAGCCTTATGGCTACACCTTC
TRBJ2-1 . . TRBV7-9 CASSLERGMWAYNEQFF TGTGCCAGCAGCTTGGAGAGGGGGATGTGGGCCTACAATGAGCAGTTCTTC
TRBJ1-5 . . TRBV7-8 CASSLDTERQPQHF TGTGCCAGCAGCTTAGATACAGAGAGACAGCCCCAGCATTTT
TRBJ2-7 . . TRBV2 CASKWGAYEQYF TGTGCCAGCAAGTGGGGCGCGTACGAGCAGTACTTC
TRBJ2-6 . . TRBV27 CASSSTDTHSGANVLTF TGTGCCAGCAGTTCCACAGATACCCACTCTGGGGCCAACGTCCTGACTTTC
TRBJ2-1 . . TRBV7-8 CASTVSSLSYNEQFF TGTGCCAGCACCGTATCGTCCCTCTCCTACAATGAGCAGTTCTTC
TRBJ2-1 few TRBD2 TRBV11-3 CASSRTSGENEQFF TGTGCCAGCAGCCGGACTAGCGGGGAGAATGAGCAGTTCTTC
TRBJ2-2 . TRBD2 TRBV5-1 CASSLPPGLAGTNTGELFF TGCGCCAGCAGCTTACCACCGGGACTAGCGGGGACGAACACCGGGGAGCTGTTTTTT
TRBJ1-1 . . TRBV9 CASSVGTSGTEAFF TGTGCCAGCAGCGTTGGGACATCGGGCACTGAAGCTTTCTTT
TRBJ2-7 few TRBD2 TRBV9 CASSVASGGEQYF TGTGCCAGCAGCGTAGCCTCGGGGGGCGAGCAGTACTTC
TRBJ1-1 once . TRBV19 CASSITRGAAEAFF TGTGCCAGTAGTATAACCAGGGGAGCGGCTGAAGCTTTCTTT
TRBJ1-5 . . TRBV10-3 CAISAQDQPQHF TGTGCCATCAGTGCCCAGGATCAGCCCCAGCATTTT
TRBJ2-5 . TRBD1 TRBV30 CAWRKQGETQYF TGTGCCTGGAGGAAACAGGGGGAGACCCAGTACTTC
TRBJ1-1 . . TRBV9 CASSVTGMNTEAFF TGTGCCAGCAGCGTAACAGGGATGAACACTGAAGCTTTCTTT